Below are 17 T cell receptor beta chains sequenced from a single sample in a study of shared clonotypes between healthy human individuals. Produced via immunoSEQ multiplex PCR; TCRdb's table is partial and in-frame only. There are about 2.3 million clones in the sample; just over 90% occur only once, and about 0.41% lies in the top ten. Sequences were obtained from naive CD4+ T cells from PBMCs. The subset was: CD45RA+ positively selected. These receptors all stem from a man aged 18 to 30 in good health. Some clones in this sample may be carry-over from other donors' samples.

V and J are TRBV2 and TRBJ1-1; D remains ambiguous. The CDR3 consists of 11 residues. V lost 6 bases and J lost 8, with 10 bases in between. Germline lookup yields CDR1 SNHLY and CDR2 FYNNEI. The CDR3 bases are TGTGCCAGCAGGACTGAGTGGGAAGCTTTCTTT. Protein sequence: CASRTEWEAFF.

This chain joins TRBV11-2 and TRBJ2-3; D is uncertain. Germline V gene sequence: CDR1 SGHAT, CDR2 FQNNGV. V was shortened by 8 bases and J by 2 bases, with 5 bases between the two germline ends. This CDR3 contains 11 residues. The CDR3 loop is CASGNTDTQYF. DNA for the CDR3: TGTGCCAGCGGGAACACAGATACGCAGTATTTT.

This clone was seen a handful of times. The rearrangement uses TRBV5-6 and TRBJ1-5; no firm D call. Deletions cut 3 bases from V and 1 base from J, with 11 bases between. The CDR3 is 15 amino acids. Germline loops: CDR1 SGHDT, CDR2 YYEEEE. DNA for the CDR3: TGTGCCAGCAGCTCCAATCAAAACAGCAATCAGCCCCAGCATTTT. It specifies CASSSNQNSNQPQHF.

V usage is TRBV11-3 and J usage is TRBJ2-1; 9 nucleotides match TRBD1. The CDR3 consists of 17 residues. Germline V gene sequence: CDR1 SGHNT, CDR2 YENEEA. Trimming cost V 5 bases and J 1 base; bases outside gene matches: 9. CDR3 coding DNA: TGTGCCAGCAGCCTTGAACCCGGGACAGGGTCCTACAATGAGCAGTTCTTC. Its translation is CASSLEPGTGSYNEQFF.

The CDR3 region is CAISPGTVYGYTF. The CDR3 bases are TGTGCCATCAGTCCGGGGACAGTCTATGGCTACACCTTC. This chain uses TRBV10-3 with TRBJ1-2; TRBD1 aligns across 7 bases. Per germline, CDR1 ENHRY and CDR2 SYGVKD. The CDR3 sequence is 13 residues long. V shed 5 bases and J 4 bases; nucleotides not matched to a gene: 4.

The chain couples TRBV7-3 to TRBJ2-3, with unresolved D. This CDR3 is 17 amino acids long. Germline values: CDR1 SGHTA, CDR2 FQGTGA. V was clipped by 4 bases and J by 2 bases, with 19 bases between them. CDR3 DNA: TGTGCCAGCAGCTCCCCTTTTGACCCACCGTCCACAGATACGCAGTATTTT. Amino acid sequence: CASSSPFDPPSTDTQYF.

The rearrangement uses TRBV7-2 and TRBJ1-4; D remains unclear. Germline V gene data show CDR1 as SGHTA and CDR2 as FQGNSA. This CDR3 is 13 amino acids long. V lost 5 bases and J 5 bases, leaving 9 bases between the germline ends. CDR3 sequence reads: CASSRRMNEKLFF. The DNA of the CDR3 is TGTGCCAGCAGCCGCCGAATGAATGAAAAACTGTTTTTT.

The V call is TRBV25-1, the J call TRBJ1-4; the D gene is possibly TRBD1 (5 bases). V was clipped by 2 bases and J by 6 bases, with 13 bases between them. Looked up from germline, CDR1 is MGHDK and CDR2 is SYGVNS. The CDR3 is 15 residues long. The chain's CDR3 is CASSEGGTGDEKLFF. CDR3 sequence (DNA): TGTGCCAGCAGTGAAGGGGGAACGGGTGATGAAAAACTGTTTTTT.

This clone was observed a single time. This sequence joins TRBV5-1 and TRBJ2-5; no reliable D call. Germline loops: CDR1 SGHRS, CDR2 YFSETQ. This CDR3 has 15 residues. The V end was cut by 0 bases, the J end by 3 bases, with 12 bases between. The CDR3 coding sequence is TGCGCCAGCAGCTTGGTAGATTCGAGCAAAGAGACCCAGTACTTC. Protein: CASSLVDSSKETQYF.

A single count supports this clone. V is TRBV5-1 and J is TRBJ1-2, with D tentatively TRBD1 (5 bases). With 1 base removed from V and 1 base from J, the gap between germline ends came to 14 bases. CDR3 length equals 16 residues. CDR1 is SGHRS, CDR2 YFSETQ, per germline. CDR3 nucleotides: TGCGCCAGCAGCTTGTACGCGACAGATATTAACTATGGCTACACCTTC. Translated: CASSLYATDINYGYTF.

This sequence joins TRBV27 and TRBJ1-5, with D maybe TRBD1 (5 bases). Germline values: CDR1 MNHEY, CDR2 SMNVEV (reference sequence). The CDR3 is 12 residues long. V was shortened by 8 bases and J by 5 bases, with 10 bases between the two germline ends. In nucleotides, the CDR3 is TGTGCCAGCCTTGACAGATATCAGCCCCAGCATTTT. It specifies CASLDRYQPQHF.

The CDR3 loop reads CASSVLYKGTSGKSDNEQFF. CDR3 in DNA: TGTGCCAGCAGTGTCCTATATAAAGGGACTAGCGGGAAATCGGACAATGAGCAGTTCTTC. The chain couples TRBV6-1 to TRBJ2-1, with 13 bases fitting TRBD2. V dropped 4 bases and J dropped 5; count of bases not matched to a gene: 17. The CDR3 contains 20 residues. Germline V CDR1 and CDR2: MNHNS, SASEGT.

This chain connects TRBV9 to TRBJ2-1; the D call may be TRBD1 or TRBD2 (6 bases each). Germline values: CDR1 SGDLS, CDR2 YYNGEE. CDR3 length: 14 amino acids. With 6 bases removed from V and 8 bases from J, the gap between germline ends came to 18 bases. CDR3 sequence (DNA): TGTGCCAGCAAACCCCCGGGGGCGGTCGATGAGCAGTTCTTC. This translates into CASKPPGAVDEQFF.

V usage is TRBV7-3 and J usage is TRBJ2-5, with D possibly matching TRBD2 (6 bases). CDR1 is SGHTA and CDR2 is FQGTGA in the germline V gene. V lost 5 bases and J lost 0, with 10 bases in between. CDR3 length equals 14 residues. As DNA, the CDR3 is TGTGCCAGCAGCCCCGGGAGCAACCAAGAGACCCAGTACTTC. Its protein product is CASSPGSNQETQYF.

The chain combines TRBV11-2 with TRBJ1-1; D may be TRBD1 (5 bases). The CDR3 covers 13 residues. Germline loops: CDR1 SGHAT, CDR2 FQNNGV. Trimming took 6 bases from V and 5 from J, leaving 13 bases between them. This chain's CDR3 is CASRLLRGTEAFF. The CDR3 DNA follows: TGTGCCAGCAGACTACTAAGGGGTACTGAAGCTTTCTTT.

This chain links TRBV5-6 with TRBJ2-3; TRBD1 aligns across 7 bases. This CDR3 has 18 residues. J gave up 4 bases and V 1 base, and 15 bases lay outside the gene matches. Germline CDR1 reads SGHDT; CDR2 reads YYEEEE. CDR3 bases: TGTGCCAGCAGCTTGAGAGAGTGGACAGGCTCTTTTTCAGATACGCAGTATTTT. Protein: CASSLREWTGSFSDTQYF.

The chain employs TRBV6-1 and TRBJ1-4, with no clear D. CDR1 and CDR2 (germline): MNHNS, SASEGT. The V gene lost 7 bases and the J gene lost 5 bases, with 8 bases spanning the gap. This CDR3 contains 12 residues. DNA for the CDR3: TGTGCCAGCACAAAGGGAAATGAAAAACTGTTTTTT. This translates into CASTKGNEKLFF.